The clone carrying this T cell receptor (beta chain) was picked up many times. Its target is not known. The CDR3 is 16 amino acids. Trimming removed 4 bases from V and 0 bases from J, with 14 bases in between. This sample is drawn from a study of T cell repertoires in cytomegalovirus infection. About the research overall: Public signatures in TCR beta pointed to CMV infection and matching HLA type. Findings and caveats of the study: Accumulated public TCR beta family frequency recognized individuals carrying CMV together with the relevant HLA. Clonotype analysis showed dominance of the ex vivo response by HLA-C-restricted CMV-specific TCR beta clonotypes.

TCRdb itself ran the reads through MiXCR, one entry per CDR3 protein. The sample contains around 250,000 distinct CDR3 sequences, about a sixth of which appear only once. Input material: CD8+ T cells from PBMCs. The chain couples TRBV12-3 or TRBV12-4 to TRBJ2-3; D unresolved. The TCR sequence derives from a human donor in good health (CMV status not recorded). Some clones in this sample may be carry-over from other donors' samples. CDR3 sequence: CASSSFDGPSTDTQYF. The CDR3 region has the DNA TGTGCCAGCAGTTCATTCGACGGACCTAGCACAGATACGCAGTATTTT.